Included here is one TCR beta chain sequence, with context. As yet, its antigen is unknown. Primers included in the PCR were 60 Vbeta and 13 Jbeta primers. Generated by immunoSEQ multiplex PCR, the TCRdb table keeps only in-frame clones and is missing some. The sample shows 150,000 to 200,000 clones, around 79% of them seen only once. J gave up 8 bases and V 2 bases, and 5 bases lay outside the gene matches. The germline gives CDR1 SGDLS, CDR2 YYNGEE. CDR3 length: 13 amino acids. These data come from a study of cytomegalovirus exposure and HLA in healthy donors. Study summary: One earlier analysis, a look at 150 million to 200 million T cells, found roughly 110 million unique TCR beta sequences.

Study-wide points: A cluster of highly shared sequence variants was likely a sequencing artifact.

The receptor was isolated from a middle-aged woman in good health and CMV-seropositive. The sample consisted of PBMCs. The chain combines TRBV9 with TRBJ2-3; 7 nucleotides line up with TRBD2. The CDR3 is CASSVNSGTTQYF. The CDR3, as DNA: TGTGCCAGCAGCGTCAACAGCGGGACTACGCAGTATTTT.